What follows are 10 T cell receptor beta chains derived from one specimen sequenced in a study of shared clonotypes between healthy human individuals (TCRdb year 2020). Libraries were constructed by the immunoSEQ multiplex PCR assay. TCRdb re-hosts the immuneACCESS table, in-frame sequences only. Its copies lack some clones; in the studies checked, an unresolved V gene accounts for under half of them, and the cause for the rest is not known. This sample holds 170,000 or so clones; approximately 60% were observed only once. The top ten constitute under 11% of the sample. Sequences were obtained from memory CD4+ T cells sorted from blood. Reading the label with the study, this specimen's cell subset or site is: CD45RA-negative fraction. Source of these receptors: a young man in good health.

The chain has TRBV6-1 and TRBJ1-3; D gene ambiguous. Trimming removed 2 bases from V and 4 bases from J, with 12 bases in between. Germline V gene data show CDR1 as MNHNS and CDR2 as SASEGT. This CDR3 region has 15 residues. CDR3 amino acids: CASSEYGLIGNTIYF. Written as DNA, the CDR3 is TGTGCCAGCAGTGAATATGGTCTAATAGGAAACACCATATATTTT.

V is TRBV19 and J is TRBJ2-2; unclear D gene. The CDR3 sequence is 10 residues long. The V and J ends lost 9 bases and 5 bases respectively, with 4 bases between them. CDR1 and CDR2 (germline): LNHDA, SQIVND (reference sequence). The CDR3 here is CASRTGELFF. The DNA for the CDR3 is TGTGCCAGCCGAACCGGGGAGCTGTTTTTT.

This clone has ten or more counts. The V gene is TRBV25-1, the J gene TRBJ2-1; TRBD1 aligns across 9 bases. The CDR3 has 15 residues. Germline CDR1 reads MGHDK; CDR2 reads SYGVNS. After removal of 6 bases from V and 3 bases from J, the junction contained 6 bases not matched to a gene. The CDR3 reads CASRTGTGYYNEQFF. The CDR3, as DNA: TGTGCCAGCAGGACCGGGACAGGGTACTACAATGAGCAGTTCTTC.

The chain combines TRBV6-1 with TRBJ1-2; a weak D match, TRBD1 (6 bases). Germline loops: CDR1 MNHNS, CDR2 SASEGT. The CDR3 has 14 amino acids. V lost 2 bases and J lost 4, with 11 bases in between. CDR3 coding DNA: TGTGCCAGCAGTGAACAGGGACAAGGCTATGGCTACACCTTC. Translated: CASSEQGQGYGYTF.

The rearrangement joins TRBV23-1 to TRBJ2-3; TRBD1 matches 7 bases. TRBV23-1 is flagged as an ORF with uncertain function. The junction had 25 bases not matched to a gene; V was cut back by 2 bases and J by 8 bases. CDR3 size: 20 residues. The CDR3 reads CASSQRPLEGAPSTEGTQYF. CDR3 nucleotides: TGCGCCAGCAGTCAAAGACCCCTTGAGGGGGCCCCCTCCACAGAGGGTACGCAGTATTTT.

The chain uses TRBV29-1 and TRBJ1-2; D unclear. CDR1 and CDR2 from the germline V gene are SQVTM and ANQGSEA. The V end lost 1 base, the J end lost 8 bases, and 2 bases lay between the germline ends. This CDR3 has 9 amino acids. The CDR3 DNA reads as TGCAGCGTTGAAGTGGGCTACACCTTC. It yields the protein CSVEVGYTF.

The chain couples TRBV6-1 to TRBJ1-1; the D is unclear. Trimming removed 8 bases at V and 4 bases at J, with 20 bases between. CDR1 and CDR2 from the germline V gene are MNHNS and SASEGT. CDR3 length: 15 amino acids. The DNA for the CDR3 is TGTGCCAGCGCACGTAATGTGGGGTCAGCCACTGAAGCTTTCTTT. It codes for CASARNVGSATEAFF.

The sample holds a few counts of this clone. The V gene is TRBV6-5, the J gene TRBJ1-1; D remains ambiguous. Trimming left V 2 bases short and J 3 bases short, with 16 bases between. The length of the CDR3 is 16 residues. Germline values: CDR1 MNHEY, CDR2 SVGAGI. CDR3 residues: CASSYRGWARDTEAFF. The CDR3 DNA reads as TGTGCCAGCAGTTACCGAGGTTGGGCTAGGGACACTGAAGCTTTCTTT.

V is TRBV4-1 and J is TRBJ2-7, with D maybe TRBD1 (6 bases). The germline V gene encodes CDR1 MGHRA and CDR2 YSYEKL. V shed 1 base and J shed 4 bases, with 17 bases lying between them. The CDR3 has 16 amino acids. The CDR3 nucleotides read TGCGCCAGCAGCCAAGTCCCCGGGACACAAATATACGAGCAGTACTTC. Its translation is CASSQVPGTQIYEQYF.

The chain couples TRBV14 to TRBJ2-4, with D possibly matching TRBD1 (5 bases). Germline V gene data show CDR1 as SGHDN and CDR2 as FVKESK. Trimming took off 3 bases at V and 5 bases at J, with 14 bases between the two ends. The CDR3 covers 15 residues. CDR3 DNA sequence: TGTGCCAGCAGCCACGGACAACCTTGGGAAAACATTCAGTACTTC. It encodes CASSHGQPWENIQYF.